This T cell receptor (beta chain) stems from a study of CD8 T cells in ankylosing spondylitis. Overall study findings and caveats: Several of the motif variants were reported before in synovial fluid and blood from reactive arthritis. Relatively rare in peripheral blood, disease-linked clones were also CD8+. The study identified a TCR beta motif of eight highly homologous variants that appeared characteristic of ankylosing spondylitis blood.

Quantitative molecular-barcoded 5'-RACE generated the TCR beta libraries. TCRdb analysed the 5' RACE reads with MiXCR anew, one entry per CDR3 protein. The data hold around 890,000 distinct CDR3 sequences, with approximately 12% observed a single time. This clonotype was found many times. Its specificity is not known. The TCR was taken from a male donor with ankylosing spondylitis. What was sequenced was blood, either unsorted or a sorted T cell fraction (not recorded which).

DNA of the CDR3: TGTGCCAGCAGCCAAGATCGGGGACACACTGAAGCTTTCTTT. Its translation is CASSQDRGHTEAFF. V and J are TRBV4-2 and TRBJ1-1, with a possible D match to TRBD1 (5 bases). The ends were cut back, 0 bases at V and 3 bases at J, with 8 bases in the middle. From germline, CDR1 is LGHNA and CDR2 YNFKEQ. The CDR3 loop spans 14 amino acids.